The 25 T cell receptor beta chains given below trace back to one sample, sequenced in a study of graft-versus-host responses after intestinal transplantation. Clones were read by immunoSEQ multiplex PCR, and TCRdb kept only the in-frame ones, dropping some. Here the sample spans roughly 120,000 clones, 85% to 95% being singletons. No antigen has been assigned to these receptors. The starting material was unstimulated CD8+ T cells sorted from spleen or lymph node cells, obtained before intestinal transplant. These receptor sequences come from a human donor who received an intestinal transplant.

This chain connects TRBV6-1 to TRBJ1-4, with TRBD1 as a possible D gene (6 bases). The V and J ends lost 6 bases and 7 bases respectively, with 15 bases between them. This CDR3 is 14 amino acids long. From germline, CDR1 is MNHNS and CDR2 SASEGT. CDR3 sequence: CASRRGAEGEKLFF. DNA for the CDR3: TGTGCCAGCAGGAGGGGGGCAGAAGGTGAAAAACTGTTTTTT.

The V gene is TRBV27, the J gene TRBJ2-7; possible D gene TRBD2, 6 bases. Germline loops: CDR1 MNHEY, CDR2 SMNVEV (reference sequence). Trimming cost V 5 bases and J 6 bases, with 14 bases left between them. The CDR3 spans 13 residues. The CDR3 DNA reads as TGTGCCAGCAGTCCGGCGGGGTCGCTCGAGCAGTACTTC. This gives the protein CASSPAGSLEQYF.

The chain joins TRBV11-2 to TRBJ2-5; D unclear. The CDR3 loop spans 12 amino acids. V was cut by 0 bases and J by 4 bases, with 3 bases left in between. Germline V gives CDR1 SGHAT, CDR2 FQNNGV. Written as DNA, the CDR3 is TGTGCCAGCAGCTTAGAGTCAGAGACCCAGTACTTC. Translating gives CASSLESETQYF. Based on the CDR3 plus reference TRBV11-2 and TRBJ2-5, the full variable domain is EAGVAQSPRYKIIEKRQSVAFWCNPISGHATLYWYQQILGQGPKLLIQFQNNGVVDDSQLPKDRFSAERLKGVDSTLKIQPAKLEDSAVYLCASSLESETQYFGPGTRLLVL.

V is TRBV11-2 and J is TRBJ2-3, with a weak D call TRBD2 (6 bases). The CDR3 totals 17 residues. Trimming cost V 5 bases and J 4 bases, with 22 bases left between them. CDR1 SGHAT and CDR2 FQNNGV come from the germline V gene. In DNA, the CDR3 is TGTGCCAGCAGCCCCCGGGAGCCTCGCGGGGATCCAGATACGCAGTATTTT. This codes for CASSPREPRGDPDTQYF.

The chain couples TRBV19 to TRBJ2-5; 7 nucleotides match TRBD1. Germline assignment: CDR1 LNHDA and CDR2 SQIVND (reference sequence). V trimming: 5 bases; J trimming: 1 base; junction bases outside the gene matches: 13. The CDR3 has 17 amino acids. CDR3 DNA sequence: TGTGCCAGTAGTCCTACCGCCGGGACAGACAGCCAAGAGACCCAGTACTTC. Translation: CASSPTAGTDSQETQYF.

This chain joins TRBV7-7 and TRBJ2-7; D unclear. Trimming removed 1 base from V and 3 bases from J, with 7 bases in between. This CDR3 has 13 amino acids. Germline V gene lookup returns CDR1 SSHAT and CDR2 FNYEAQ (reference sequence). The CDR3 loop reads CASSLEQNYEQYF. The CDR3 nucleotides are TGTGCCAGCAGCTTAGAACAGAACTACGAGCAGTACTTC.

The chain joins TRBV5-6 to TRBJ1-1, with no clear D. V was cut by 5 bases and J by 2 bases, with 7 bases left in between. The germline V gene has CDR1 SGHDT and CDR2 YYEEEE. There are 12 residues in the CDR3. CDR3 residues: CASRLINTEAFF. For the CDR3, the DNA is TGTGCCAGCAGATTGATTAACACTGAAGCTTTCTTT.

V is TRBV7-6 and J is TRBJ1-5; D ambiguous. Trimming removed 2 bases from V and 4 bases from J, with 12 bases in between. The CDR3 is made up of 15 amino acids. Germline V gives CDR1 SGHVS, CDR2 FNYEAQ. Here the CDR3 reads CASSLLGQPNQPQHF. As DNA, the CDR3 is TGTGCCAGCAGCTTACTCGGGCAACCTAATCAGCCCCAGCATTTT.

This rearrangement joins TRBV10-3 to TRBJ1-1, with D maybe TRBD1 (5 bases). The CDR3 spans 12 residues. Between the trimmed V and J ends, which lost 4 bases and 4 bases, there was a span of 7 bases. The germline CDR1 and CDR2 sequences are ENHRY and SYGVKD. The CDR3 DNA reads TGTGCCATCAGTGTGGGGGGCACTGAAGCTTTCTTT. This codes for CAISVGGTEAFF.

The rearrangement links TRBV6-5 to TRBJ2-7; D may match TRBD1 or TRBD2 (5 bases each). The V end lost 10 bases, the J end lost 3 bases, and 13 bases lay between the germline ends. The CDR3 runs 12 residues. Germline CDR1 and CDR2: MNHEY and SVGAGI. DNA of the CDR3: TGTGCCACCGGGGACCAGATCTACGAGCAGTACTTC. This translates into CATGDQIYEQYF.

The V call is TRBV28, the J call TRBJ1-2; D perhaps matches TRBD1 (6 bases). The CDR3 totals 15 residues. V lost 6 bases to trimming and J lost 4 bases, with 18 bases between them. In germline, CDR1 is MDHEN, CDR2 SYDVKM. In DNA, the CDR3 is TGTGCCAGCAGCTCTCCAGGGGATCGTGTCTATGGCTACACCTTC. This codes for CASSSPGDRVYGYTF.

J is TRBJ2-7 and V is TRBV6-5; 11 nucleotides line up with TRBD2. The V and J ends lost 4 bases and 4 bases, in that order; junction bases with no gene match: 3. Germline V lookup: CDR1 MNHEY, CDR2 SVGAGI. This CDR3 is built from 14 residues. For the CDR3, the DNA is TGTGCCAGCAGTTTTAGCGGGAGGGGGTACGAGCAGTACTTC. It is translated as CASSFSGRGYEQYF.

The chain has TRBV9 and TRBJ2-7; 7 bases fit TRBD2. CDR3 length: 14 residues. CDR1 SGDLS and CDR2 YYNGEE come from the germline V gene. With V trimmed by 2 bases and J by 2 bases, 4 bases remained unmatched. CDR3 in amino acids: CASSVEGGAYEQYF. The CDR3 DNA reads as TGTGCCAGCAGCGTTGAGGGAGGGGCCTACGAGCAGTACTTC.

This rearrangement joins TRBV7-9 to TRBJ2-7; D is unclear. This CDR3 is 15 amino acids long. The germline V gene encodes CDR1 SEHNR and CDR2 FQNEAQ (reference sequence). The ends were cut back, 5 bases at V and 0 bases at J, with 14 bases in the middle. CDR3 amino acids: CASSPPASSSYEQYF. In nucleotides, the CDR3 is TGTGCCAGCAGCCCTCCGGCTTCGAGCTCCTACGAGCAGTACTTC.

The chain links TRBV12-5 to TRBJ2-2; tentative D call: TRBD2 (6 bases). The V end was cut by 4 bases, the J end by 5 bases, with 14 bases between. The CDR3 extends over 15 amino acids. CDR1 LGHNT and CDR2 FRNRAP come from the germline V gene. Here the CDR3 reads CASGSGELRTGELFF. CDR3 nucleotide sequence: TGTGCTAGTGGTTCGGGAGAACTTCGAACCGGGGAGCTGTTTTTT.

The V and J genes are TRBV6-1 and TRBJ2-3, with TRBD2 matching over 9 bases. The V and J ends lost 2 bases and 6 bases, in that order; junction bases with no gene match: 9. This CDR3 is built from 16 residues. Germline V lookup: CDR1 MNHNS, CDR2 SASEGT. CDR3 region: CASSEMEAGGKDTQYF. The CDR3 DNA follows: TGTGCCAGCAGTGAAATGGAAGCGGGGGGCAAGGATACGCAGTATTTT.

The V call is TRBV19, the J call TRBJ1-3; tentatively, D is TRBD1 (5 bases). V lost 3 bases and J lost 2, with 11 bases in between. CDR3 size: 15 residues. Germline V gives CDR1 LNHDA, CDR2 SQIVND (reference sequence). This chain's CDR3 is CASSIAGIAGNTIYF. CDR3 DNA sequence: TGTGCCAGTAGTATCGCAGGGATCGCTGGAAACACCATATATTTT.

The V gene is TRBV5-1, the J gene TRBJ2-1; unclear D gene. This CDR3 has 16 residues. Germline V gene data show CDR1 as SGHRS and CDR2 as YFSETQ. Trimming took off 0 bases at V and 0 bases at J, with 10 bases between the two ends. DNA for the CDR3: TGCGCCAGCAGCTTGGTTGTCCGGAGCTCCTACAATGAGCAGTTCTTC. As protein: CASSLVVRSSYNEQFF. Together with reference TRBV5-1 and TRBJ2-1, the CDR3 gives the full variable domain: KAGVTQTPRYLIKTRGQQVTLSCSPISGHRSVSWYQQTPGQGLQFLFEYFSETQRNKGNFPGRFSGRQFSNSRSEMNVSTLELGDSALYLCASSLVVRSSYNEQFFGPGTRLTVL.

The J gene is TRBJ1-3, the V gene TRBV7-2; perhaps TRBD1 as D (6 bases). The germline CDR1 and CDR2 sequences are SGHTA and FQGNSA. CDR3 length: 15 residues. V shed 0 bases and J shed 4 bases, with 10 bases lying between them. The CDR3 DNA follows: TGTGCCAGCAGCTTAGCCGACAGGCCCGGAAACACCATATATTTT. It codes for CASSLADRPGNTIYF.

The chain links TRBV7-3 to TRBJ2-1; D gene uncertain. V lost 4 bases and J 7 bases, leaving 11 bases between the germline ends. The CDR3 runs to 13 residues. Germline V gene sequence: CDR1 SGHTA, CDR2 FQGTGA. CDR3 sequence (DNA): TGTGCCAGCAGCTACAAGCCCCAGAATGAGCAGTTCTTC. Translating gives CASSYKPQNEQFF.

The CDR3 region is CASSLIGMSYEQYF. The CDR3 nucleotides read TGTGCCAGCAGTTTGATCGGGATGTCCTACGAGCAGTACTTC. This chain links TRBV28 with TRBJ2-7, with a weak D call TRBD2 (5 bases). In germline, CDR1 is MDHEN, CDR2 SYDVKM. Trimming took 3 bases from V and 1 from J, leaving 10 bases between them. CDR3 length: 14 amino acids.

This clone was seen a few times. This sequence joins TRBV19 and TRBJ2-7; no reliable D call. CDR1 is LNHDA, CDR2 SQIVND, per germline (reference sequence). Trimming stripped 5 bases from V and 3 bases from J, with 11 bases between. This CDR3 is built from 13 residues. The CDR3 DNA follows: TGTGCCAGTAGTGTCGGAAGAGGCTACGAGCAGTACTTC. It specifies CASSVGRGYEQYF.

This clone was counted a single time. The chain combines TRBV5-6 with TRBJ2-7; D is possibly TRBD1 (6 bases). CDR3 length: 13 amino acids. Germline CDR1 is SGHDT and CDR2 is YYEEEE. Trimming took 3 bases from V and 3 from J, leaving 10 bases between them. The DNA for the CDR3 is TGTGCCAGCAGCTGGGGGCGAGGCTACGAGCAGTACTTC. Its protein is CASSWGRGYEQYF.

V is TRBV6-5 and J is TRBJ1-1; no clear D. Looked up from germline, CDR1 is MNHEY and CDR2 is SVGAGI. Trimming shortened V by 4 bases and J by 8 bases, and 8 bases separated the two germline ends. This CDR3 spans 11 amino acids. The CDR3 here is CASSLAGEAFF. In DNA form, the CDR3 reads TGTGCCAGCAGTTTAGCCGGAGAAGCTTTCTTT.

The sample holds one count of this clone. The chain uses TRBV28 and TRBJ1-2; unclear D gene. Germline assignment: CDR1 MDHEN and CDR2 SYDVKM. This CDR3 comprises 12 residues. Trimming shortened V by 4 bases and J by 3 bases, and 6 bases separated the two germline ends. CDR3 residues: CASSSRDYGYTF. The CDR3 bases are TGTGCCAGCAGTTCCCGGGACTATGGCTACACCTTC.